This TCR beta chain was identified in a study of cytomegalovirus exposure and HLA in healthy donors. It was the roughly 110-subject validation cohort, separate from the roughly 700-subject first cohort, to which the donors belonged. Germline CDR1 SGHAT, CDR2 FQNNGV. The J segment lost 1 base and the V segment lost 1 base, leaving 10 bases of the junction unmatched. The CDR3 extends over 17 amino acids. Whole-study results and caveats: Researchers counted 164 TCR beta chains as cytomegalovirus-associated. Published work reported that the classifier diagnosed cytomegalovirus status with high specificity and sensitivity. Under in vitro conditions, three CMV-associated chains were confirmed as specific for CMV antigens.

TCRdb keeps only in-frame clones here, not all; method: immunoSEQ multiplex PCR. The data hold 150,000 or so clones, with roughly 87% observed a single time. Points on this clone: The antigen remains undetermined.

The origin of this receptor is a woman aged 18 to 35 in good health and CMV-seropositive. The rearrangement links TRBV11-2 to TRBJ2-7; 7 bases are a match to TRBD2. The sequenced sample was PBMCs. The CDR3 loop reads CASSLGSSGLISYEQYF. CDR3 DNA sequence: TGTGCCAGCAGCTTAGGTTCTTCGGGACTAATTTCCTACGAGCAGTACTTC.